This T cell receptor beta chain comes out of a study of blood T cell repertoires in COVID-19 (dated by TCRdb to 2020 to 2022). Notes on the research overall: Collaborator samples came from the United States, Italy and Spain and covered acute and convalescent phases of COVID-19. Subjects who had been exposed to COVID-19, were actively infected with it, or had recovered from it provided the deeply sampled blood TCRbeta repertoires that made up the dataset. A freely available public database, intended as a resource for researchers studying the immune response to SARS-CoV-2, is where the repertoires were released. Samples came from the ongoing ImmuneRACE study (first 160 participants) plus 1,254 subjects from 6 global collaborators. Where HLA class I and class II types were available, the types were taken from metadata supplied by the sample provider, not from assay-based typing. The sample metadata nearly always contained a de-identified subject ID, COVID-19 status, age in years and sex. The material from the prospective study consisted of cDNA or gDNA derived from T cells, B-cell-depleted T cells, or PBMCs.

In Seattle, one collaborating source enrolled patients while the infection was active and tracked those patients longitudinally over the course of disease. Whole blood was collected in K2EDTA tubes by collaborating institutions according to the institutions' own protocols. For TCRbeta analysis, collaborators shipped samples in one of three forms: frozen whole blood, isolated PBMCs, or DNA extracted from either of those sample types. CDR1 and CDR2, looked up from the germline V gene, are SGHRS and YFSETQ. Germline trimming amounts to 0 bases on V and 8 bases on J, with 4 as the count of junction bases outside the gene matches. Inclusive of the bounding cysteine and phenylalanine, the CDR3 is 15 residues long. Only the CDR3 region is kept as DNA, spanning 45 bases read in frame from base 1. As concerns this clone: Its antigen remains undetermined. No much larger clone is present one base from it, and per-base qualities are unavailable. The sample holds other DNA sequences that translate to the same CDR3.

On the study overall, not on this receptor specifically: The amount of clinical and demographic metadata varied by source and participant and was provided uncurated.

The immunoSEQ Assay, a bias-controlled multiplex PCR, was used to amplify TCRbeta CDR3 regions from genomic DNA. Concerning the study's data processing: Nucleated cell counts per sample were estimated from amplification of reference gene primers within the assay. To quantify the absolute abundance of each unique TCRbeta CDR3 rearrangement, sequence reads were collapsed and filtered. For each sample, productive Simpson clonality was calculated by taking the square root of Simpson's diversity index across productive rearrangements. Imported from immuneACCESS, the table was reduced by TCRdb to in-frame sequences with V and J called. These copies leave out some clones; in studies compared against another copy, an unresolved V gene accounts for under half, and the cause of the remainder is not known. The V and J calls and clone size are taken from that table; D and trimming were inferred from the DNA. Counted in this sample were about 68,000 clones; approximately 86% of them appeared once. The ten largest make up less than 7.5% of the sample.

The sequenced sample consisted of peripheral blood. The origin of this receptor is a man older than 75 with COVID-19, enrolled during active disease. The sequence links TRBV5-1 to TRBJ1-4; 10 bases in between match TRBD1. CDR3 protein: CASSLDGTGDEKLFF. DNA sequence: TGCGCCAGCAGCTTGGATGGGACAGGGGACGAAAAACTGTTTTTT.